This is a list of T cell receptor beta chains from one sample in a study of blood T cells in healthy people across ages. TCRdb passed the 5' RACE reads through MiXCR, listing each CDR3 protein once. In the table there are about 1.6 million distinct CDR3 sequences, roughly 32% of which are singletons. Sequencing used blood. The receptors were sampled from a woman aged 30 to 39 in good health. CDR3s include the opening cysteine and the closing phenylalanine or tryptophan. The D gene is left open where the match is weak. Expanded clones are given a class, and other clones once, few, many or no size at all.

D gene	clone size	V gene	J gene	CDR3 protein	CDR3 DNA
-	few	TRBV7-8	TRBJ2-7	CASRSGPAGYEQYF	TGTGCCAGCAGGTCCGGGCCCGCCGGGTACGAGCAGTACTTC
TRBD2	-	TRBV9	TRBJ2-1	CASSVETSVYNEQFF	TGTGCCAGCAGCGTAGAGACTAGCGTATACAATGAGCAGTTCTTC
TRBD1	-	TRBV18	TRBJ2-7	CASSPQGQGSIGQYF	TGTGCCAGCTCACCACAGGGACAGGGCTCTATCGGGCAGTACTTC
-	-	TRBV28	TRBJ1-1	CASSSYRDTAATEAFF	TGTGCCAGCAGTTCTTACCGGGACACGGCAGCCACTGAAGCTTTCTTT
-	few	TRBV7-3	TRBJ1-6	CASSFGRSDSPLHF	TGTGCCAGCAGCTTCGGACGGTCCGATTCACCCCTCCACTTT
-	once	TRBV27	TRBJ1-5	CAGSPFPEGQPQHF	TGTGCCGGCAGTCCTTTCCCCGAGGGTCAGCCCCAGCATTTT
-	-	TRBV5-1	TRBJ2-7	CAGSLGTRGEQYF	TGCGCCGGCAGCTTGGGGACCCGGGGGGAGCAGTACTTC
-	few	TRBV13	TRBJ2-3	CASSLGGLANTDTQYF	TGTGCCAGCAGCTTAGGCGGGCTAGCGAACACAGATACGCAGTATTTT
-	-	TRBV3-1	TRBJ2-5	CASTLEGGETQYF	TGTGCCAGCACCCTCGAGGGGGGAGAGACCCAGTACTTC
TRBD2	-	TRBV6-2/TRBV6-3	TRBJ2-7	CASRNGLAGAYEQYF	TGTGCCAGCAGAAACGGACTAGCGGGAGCCTACGAGCAGTACTTC
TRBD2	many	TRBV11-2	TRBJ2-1	CASSLVWLAGGDEQFF	TGTGCCAGCAGCTTAGTATGGCTAGCGGGAGGAGATGAGCAGTTCTTC
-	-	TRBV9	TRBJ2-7	CASSVLDSKPYEQYF	TGTGCCAGCAGCGTATTGGACAGTAAGCCTTACGAGCAGTACTTC
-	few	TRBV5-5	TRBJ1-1	CASSLAPDTYTEAFF	TGTGCCAGCAGCTTGGCCCCCGACACTTACACTGAAGCTTTCTTT
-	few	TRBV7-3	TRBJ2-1	CASSPILSSHNEQFF	TGTGCCAGCAGCCCTATCTTGAGCTCCCACAATGAGCAGTTCTTC
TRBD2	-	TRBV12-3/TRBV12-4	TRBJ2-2	CASGAGLSNTGELFF	TGTGCCAGCGGAGCGGGACTATCAAACACCGGGGAGCTGTTTTTT
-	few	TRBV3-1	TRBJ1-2	CASSQEGDGYTF	TGTGCCAGCAGCCAAGAAGGGGATGGCTACACCTTC
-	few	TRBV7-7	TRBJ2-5	CASSLGLGVQTQYF	TGTGCCAGCAGCTTAGGATTGGGGGTGCAGACCCAGTACTTC
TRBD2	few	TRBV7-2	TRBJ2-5	CASSLGFGGGALMETQYF	TGTGCCAGCAGCTTAGGTTTCGGGGGGGGCGCACTGATGGAGACCCAGTACTTC
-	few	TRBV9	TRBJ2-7	CASSVGTLLDYEQYF	TGTGCCAGCAGCGTAGGCACGCTACTGGATTACGAGCAGTACTTC
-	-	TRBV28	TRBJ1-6	CASSQGNMHAGPLHF	TGTGCCAGCAGCCAAGGGAATATGCACGCCGGACCCCTCCACTTT
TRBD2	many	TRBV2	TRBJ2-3	CASSVAGDSDTQYF	TGTGCCAGCAGCGTAGCGGGAGACTCAGATACGCAGTATTTT
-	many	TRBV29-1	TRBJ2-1	CSAGAVEQFF	TGCAGCGCGGGGGCAGTGGAGCAGTTCTTC
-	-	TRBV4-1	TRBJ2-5	CASSQDFKVEETQYF	TGCGCCAGCAGCCAAGATTTTAAGGTGGAAGAGACCCAGTACTTC
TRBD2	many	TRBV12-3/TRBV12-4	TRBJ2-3	CASRTTSGATDTQYF	TGTGCCAGCAGAACGACTAGCGGGGCCACAGATACGCAGTATTTT
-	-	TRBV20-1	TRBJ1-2	CSARDGRGINYGYTF	TGCAGTGCTAGAGATGGAAGGGGGATTAACTATGGCTACACCTTC
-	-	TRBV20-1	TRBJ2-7	CSAPPQGPYEQYF	TGCAGTGCTCCGCCTCAGGGTCCCTACGAGCAGTACTTC
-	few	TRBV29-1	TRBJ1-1	CSDLDKNTEAFF	TGCAGCGACCTAGACAAGAACACTGAAGCTTTCTTT
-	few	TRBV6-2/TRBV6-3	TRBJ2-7	CASSRADEQYF	TGTGCCAGCAGTAGAGCGGACGAGCAGTACTTC
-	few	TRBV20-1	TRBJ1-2	CSAFGQTSNYGYTF	TGCAGTGCTTTTGGACAGACATCTAACTATGGCTACACCTTC
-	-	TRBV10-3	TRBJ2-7	CAVSETGYEQYF	TGTGCCGTCAGTGAAACAGGCTACGAGCAGTACTTC
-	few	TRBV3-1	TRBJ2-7	CASSPSFGSYEQYF	TGTGCCAGCAGCCCGTCCTTTGGCTCCTACGAGCAGTACTTC
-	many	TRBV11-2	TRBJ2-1	CASSSRGDKYNEQFF	TGTGCCAGCAGCTCTCGGGGGGACAAATACAATGAGCAGTTCTTC
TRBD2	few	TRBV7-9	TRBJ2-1	CASSREGLGEQFF	TGTGCCAGCAGCAGGGAGGGCCTAGGGGAGCAGTTCTTC
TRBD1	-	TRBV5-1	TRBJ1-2	CASSRGTGYGYTF	TGCGCCAGCAGCCGGGGGACAGGGTATGGCTACACCTTC
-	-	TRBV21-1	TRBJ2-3	CASSKVEQGALSTDTQYF	TGTGCCAGCAGCAAAGTGGAACAGGGAGCCTTAAGCACAGATACGCAGTATTTT
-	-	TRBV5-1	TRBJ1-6	CASSALRTANSPLHF	TGCGCCAGCAGCGCTCTAAGGACTGCGAATTCACCCCTCCACTTT
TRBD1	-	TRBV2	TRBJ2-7	CASSRQGKTDEQYF	TGTGCCAGCAGCCGACAGGGGAAAACGGACGAGCAGTACTTC
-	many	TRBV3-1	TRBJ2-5	CASSQVTSSRETQYF	TGTGCCAGCAGCCAAGTTACTAGCTCCCGGGAGACCCAGTACTTC
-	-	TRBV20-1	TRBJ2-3	CSARDSGRFTDTQYF	TGCAGTGCTAGAGATTCAGGCCGTTTCACAGATACGCAGTATTTT
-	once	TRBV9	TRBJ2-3	CASSVEGGATDTQYF	TGTGCCAGCAGCGTAGAAGGGGGGGCAACAGATACGCAGTATTTT
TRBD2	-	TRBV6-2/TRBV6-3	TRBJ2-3	CASSYIAGGVDTQYF	TGTGCCAGCAGTTACATTGCGGGAGGGGTTGATACGCAGTATTTT
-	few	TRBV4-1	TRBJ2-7	CASSRPGGAGEQYF	TGCGCCAGCAGCCGTCCTGGGGGGGCTGGCGAGCAGTACTTC
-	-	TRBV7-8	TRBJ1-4	CASSPTGSEEEKLFF	TGTGCCAGCAGCCCAACCGGGTCTGAAGAGGAAAAACTGTTTTTT
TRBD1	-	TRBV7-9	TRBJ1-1	CASTNAGGILNTEAFF	TGTGCCAGCACCAATGCAGGGGGCATATTGAACACTGAAGCTTTCTTT
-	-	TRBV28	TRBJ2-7	CASSLSGLPLYEQYF	TGTGCCAGCAGTTTAAGTGGCCTTCCCCTCTACGAGCAGTACTTC
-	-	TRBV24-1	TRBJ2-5	CATSDLFRGGQETQYF	TGTGCCACCAGTGATTTATTCAGAGGGGGCCAAGAGACCCAGTACTTC
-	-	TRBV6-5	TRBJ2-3	CASSYSNGLADTQYF	TGTGCCAGCAGTTACTCGAACGGGCTCGCAGATACGCAGTATTTT
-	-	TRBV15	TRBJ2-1	CATSRDGGRPSYNEQFF	TGTGCCACCAGCAGAGATGGTGGGAGGCCCTCCTACAATGAGCAGTTCTTC
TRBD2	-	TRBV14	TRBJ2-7	CASSPAGTSFHEQYF	TGTGCCAGCAGCCCAGCCGGGACTAGCTTCCACGAGCAGTACTTC
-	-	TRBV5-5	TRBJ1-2	CAGSTRGYGYTF	TGTGCCGGCAGCACGCGGGGCTATGGCTACACCTTC
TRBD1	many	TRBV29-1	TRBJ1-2	CSVERGGASYGYTF	TGCAGCGTTGAAAGAGGGGGCGCGAGCTATGGCTACACCTTC